Listed below are T cell receptor beta chains from one sample, sequenced in a study of CD8+ T cells in alopecia areata. Libraries were prepared by immunoSEQ multiplex PCR; TCRdb keeps only in-frame clonotypes and omits some of them. This table holds 100,000 to 150,000 clones, about 46% found once. The source material was CD8+ T cells sorted from blood, sampled at week 0. These receptors were collected from a human donor with alopecia areata. Both conserved end residues are part of each CDR3. A D gene is named only where the DNA matches it firmly. Size tells how often a clone was seen (once, few, many) or the class of an expanded clone, and some rows leave it out.

DNA: TGTGCCAGCAGTGAAGGAGATCCCCAGCATTTT
CDR3: CASSEGDPQHF
size: .
J: TRBJ1-5
D: .
V: TRBV2

DNA: TGTGCCAGCAGCTTAGTGCCCTCGCGGGGCAGAGATGGCTACACCTTC
CDR3: CASSLVPSRGRDGYTF
size: .
J: TRBJ1-2
D: .
V: TRBV7-2

DNA: TGTGCCAGCAGCTTGGACAGGGGGAACGAAAAACTGTTTTTT
CDR3: CASSLDRGNEKLFF
size: .
J: TRBJ1-4
D: TRBD1
V: TRBV7-9

DNA: TGCAGCGTTGAAGACTCCTCACCCTACGAGCAGTACTTC
CDR3: CSVEDSSPYEQYF
size: .
J: TRBJ2-7
D: .
V: TRBV29-1

DNA: TGTGCCAGCAGCGCGGGGGCTTGGGAAGCCCACGAGCAGTACTTC
CDR3: CASSAGAWEAHEQYF
size: .
J: TRBJ2-7
D: .
V: TRBV5-4

DNA: TGTGCCAGCAGCTTGGGCAGTAACACTGAAGCTTTCTTT
CDR3: CASSLGSNTEAFF
size: .
J: TRBJ1-1
D: .
V: TRBV5-6

DNA: TGTGCCAGCAGCCCACAGACCCACTCCTACGAGCAGTACTTC
CDR3: CASSPQTHSYEQYF
size: once
J: TRBJ2-7
D: .
V: TRBV6-5

DNA: TGTGCCAGCAGCGCCGGGACACCGGAGACCCAGTACTTC
CDR3: CASSAGTPETQYF
size: once
J: TRBJ2-5
D: .
V: TRBV9

DNA: TGTGCCAGCAGCCATAACAGGAACACCGGGGAGCTGTTTTTT
CDR3: CASSHNRNTGELFF
size: .
J: TRBJ2-2
D: .
V: TRBV5-4

DNA: TGCAGCGTTGAACCTCTAGAGGGCTCGCGTTATGGCTACACCTTC
CDR3: CSVEPLEGSRYGYTF
size: few
J: TRBJ1-2
D: .
V: TRBV29-1

DNA: TGTGCCAGCAGCCCCCAGACAGGGTTCACTGAAGCTTTCTTT
CDR3: CASSPQTGFTEAFF
size: .
J: TRBJ1-1
D: TRBD1
V: TRBV6-1

DNA: TGTGCCAGCAGCGGTCCGGGGGGAACTGAGCAGTACTTC
CDR3: CASSGPGGTEQYF
size: .
J: TRBJ2-7
D: TRBD2
V: TRBV9

DNA: TGTGCCAGCAGTTTATTGGGCAGGGAGTGGAGTTCACCCCTCCACTTT
CDR3: CASSLLGREWSSPLHF
size: .
J: TRBJ1-6
D: .
V: TRBV27

DNA: TGTGCCAGCAGTGAAGGGGACGGACATAGCAATCAGCCCCAGCATTTT
CDR3: CASSEGDGHSNQPQHF
size: .
J: TRBJ1-5
D: .
V: TRBV2

DNA: TGTGCCAGCAGTTTATCTCTCCCACCAGCCCAGTTCTTC
CDR3: CASSLSLPPAQFF
size: once
J: TRBJ2-1
D: .
V: TRBV27

DNA: TGCAGCGTTGATCGTCTCCGGGGGGTTTGGTACAATGAGCAGTTCTTC
CDR3: CSVDRLRGVWYNEQFF
size: .
J: TRBJ2-1
D: TRBD2
V: TRBV29-1

DNA: TGCGCCAGCAGTCATTTACTAGCGGGTTTAGGCGAGCAGTACTTC
CDR3: CASSHLLAGLGEQYF
size: .
J: TRBJ2-7
D: TRBD2
V: TRBV23-1

DNA: TGTGCCAGCAGTTACTCGGAGACAGATACGCAGTATTTT
CDR3: CASSYSETDTQYF
size: once
J: TRBJ2-3
D: .
V: TRBV6-5

DNA: TGCAGCGTTGGAGGTAAGGGAGGGTCCTACGAGCAGTACTTC
CDR3: CSVGGKGGSYEQYF
size: few
J: TRBJ2-7
D: TRBD2
V: TRBV29-1

DNA: TGTGCCTGGAGTCCACCGCCCTTTAGGGGGCGATGGCAGCCCCAGCATTTT
CDR3: CAWSPPPFRGRWQPQHF
size: .
J: TRBJ1-5
D: TRBD1
V: TRBV30